The 8 T cell receptor beta chains below were found in one sample sequenced in a study of early T cells in non-severe SARS-CoV-2 infection (dated by TCRdb to the early 2020s). Libraries came from 5' RACE. The listed sequencing device is NextSeq 500. The public sequencing data were trimmed at Q25 with fastp and processed into clonotypes with MiXCR by TCRdb, which kept only in-frame beta chains. Here each entry gathers all rows of one CDR3 protein and keeps the most common genes and DNA. Counted in this sample were about 88,000 distinct CDR3 sequences; under 15% of them appeared once. 4.5% to 7% of the sample is held by the ten biggest clonotypes. Sequencing input: whole blood. These receptor sequences come from an adult who was a healthcare worker with PCR-confirmed SARS-CoV-2 infection or an uninfected control (not recorded which).

Remarks on this clonotype: A read error may explain this, as a much larger clone is one base away. The chain combines TRBV7-2 with TRBJ2-3; D ambiguous. CDR1 is SGHTA and CDR2 is FQGNSA in the germline V gene. CDR3 size: 13 residues. CDR3 nucleotides: TGTGTCAGCAGCTTAACTATGGCAGATACGCAGTATTTT. Its protein is CVSSLTMADTQYF.

This clonotype was picked up a small number of times. V usage is TRBV29-1 and J usage is TRBJ2-5, with 8 bases lining up with TRBD2. Germline values: CDR1 SQVTM, CDR2 ANQGSEA. The J segment lost 5 bases and the V segment lost 4 bases, leaving 9 bases of the junction unmatched. The CDR3 length is 14 residues. CDR3 loop: CSVAFGRAGETQYF. Here the CDR3 DNA reads TGCAGCGTTGCTTTCGGGAGGGCCGGGGAGACCCAGTACTTC.

The table lists this clonotype with many counts. The chain recombines TRBV9 with TRBJ2-1; 11 nucleotides match TRBD2. The V gene's germline CDR1 is SGDLS and CDR2 YYNGEE. V shed 6 bases and J 3 bases; nucleotides not matched to a gene: 5. There are 15 residues in the CDR3. CDR3 protein: CASTSTSGGYNEQFF. The CDR3 bases are TGTGCCAGCACCTCAACTAGCGGGGGCTACAATGAGCAGTTCTTC. Combining the CDR3 with reference TRBV9 and TRBJ2-1 gives the whole variable domain DSGVTQTPKHLITATGQRVTLRCSPRSGDLSVYWYQQSLDQGLQFLIQYYNGEERAKGNILERFSAQQFPDLHSELNLSSLELGDSALYFCASTSTSGGYNEQFFGPGTRLTVL.

By proportion, this clonotype is medium-sized. The chain is built from TRBV7-9 and TRBJ2-1, with D hard to call. The V and J ends lost 2 bases and 7 bases respectively, with 15 bases between them. This CDR3 is built from 15 residues. Germline CDR1 and CDR2: SEHNR and FQNEAQ (reference sequence). CDR3 loop: CASSLPSGHGNEQFF. CDR3 DNA: TGTGCCAGCAGCTTACCGTCTGGCCACGGGAATGAGCAGTTCTTC.

This clonotype was seen ten or more times. CDR3 loop: CASSPREGGTEAFF. Written as DNA, the CDR3 is TGTGCCAGCAGTCCCCGTGAGGGCGGCACTGAAGCTTTCTTT. The V call is TRBV27, the J call TRBJ1-1; D call uncertain. Trimming took off 5 bases at V and 4 bases at J, with 14 bases between the two ends. Germline assignment: CDR1 MNHEY and CDR2 SMNVEV (reference sequence). The CDR3 is 14 residues long.

This clonotype appeared a few times. The rearrangement links TRBV11-2 to TRBJ2-5; no clear D gene. Deletions cut 8 bases from V and 5 bases from J, with 9 bases between. Germline V gene sequence: CDR1 SGHAT, CDR2 FQNNGV. The CDR3 covers 11 residues. This chain's CDR3 is CASRSWETQYF. The CDR3 DNA is TGTGCCAGCCGCTCATGGGAGACCCAGTACTTC.

The V call is TRBV3-1, the J call TRBJ1-2; possible D gene TRBD1, 5 bases. The CDR3 length is 13 residues. V was pared by 0 bases and J by 8 bases, with 10 bases between. In germline, CDR1 is LGHDT, CDR2 YNNKEL (reference sequence). CDR3 in amino acids: CASSQEGGVGYTF. The CDR3 DNA follows: TGTGCCAGCAGCCAAGAAGGAGGGGTCGGCTACACCTTC.

The J gene is TRBJ2-7, the V gene TRBV11-2; D is perhaps TRBD2 (5 bases). Trimming removed 6 bases at V and 6 bases at J, with 21 bases between. This CDR3 has 15 amino acids. Germline assignment: CDR1 SGHAT and CDR2 FQNNGV. The CDR3 is CASRAIPGTITEQYF. In nucleotides, the CDR3 is TGTGCCAGCAGAGCTATACCGGGAACTATAACCGAGCAGTACTTC.